The 8 T cell receptor beta chains below come from one sample, sequenced in a study of regulatory T cells in long-lasting Graves disease. Noted time point: persistent/refractory GD, antithyroid drugs over 5 years with positive TRAb. With RNA extracted from PBMCs as input, the TCR library was made. Arm-PCR of CDR3 regions with iRepertoire HTBI primers generated TCR beta libraries. Each CDR3 protein gets one entry after TCRdb re-called the multiplex PCR reads with MiXCR. The table records hundreds of thousands of distinct CDR3 sequences, around 21% of them present only once. The input for sequencing was peripheral blood mononuclear cells (PBMCs), taken when the disease was refractory, from a patient treated with antithyroid drugs. These receptors all come from a female donor with Graves disease.

A few counts support this clonotype. The chain combines TRBV5-1 with TRBJ2-7; D may correspond to TRBD1 or TRBD2 (7 bases each). The ends were cut back, 0 bases at V and 6 bases at J, with 16 bases in the middle. The CDR3 has 15 residues. From germline, CDR1 is SGHRS and CDR2 YFSETQ. DNA for the CDR3: TGCGCCAGCAGCTTGGCCGGCGGGAGACAGGGCGAGCAGTACTTC. Protein: CASSLAGGRQGEQYF.

In this sample, this clonotype turned up many times. J is TRBJ2-2 and V is TRBV28, with D possibly called TRBD1 or TRBD2 (5 bases each). The CDR3 is made up of 15 amino acids. The germline V gene encodes CDR1 MDHEN and CDR2 SYDVKM. The ends were cut back, 2 bases at V and 3 bases at J, with 10 bases in the middle. The DNA of the CDR3 is TGTGCCAGCAGTTTACCGGGGCGTTACACCGGGGAGCTGTTTTTT. Its translation is CASSLPGRYTGELFF.

This clonotype was seen repeatedly, ten times or more. The rearrangement links TRBV7-2 to TRBJ2-7, with TRBD2 as a possible D gene (6 bases). The V end lost 8 bases, the J end lost 6 bases, and 23 bases lay between the germline ends. The germline V gene encodes CDR1 SGHTA and CDR2 FQGNSA. CDR3 length: 15 residues. CDR3 coding DNA: TGTGCCAGCGAGCCTAGCGCCACACCTAAGGGCGAGCAGTACTTC. It yields the protein CASEPSATPKGEQYF.

This clonotype was seen at least ten times. The genes are TRBV28 and TRBJ1-1; D not certain. The germline CDR1 and CDR2 sequences are MDHEN and SYDVKM. The V and J ends lost 1 base and 1 base respectively, with 4 bases between them. CDR3 size: 13 residues. The DNA of the CDR3 is TGTGCCAGCAGTTTATTAGGGAACACTGAAGCTTTCTTT. It translates to CASSLLGNTEAFF.

This clonotype has more than one count but fewer than ten. V gene TRBV6-1 combines with J gene TRBJ2-7; 12 nucleotides line up with TRBD2. V was clipped by 6 bases and J by 0 bases; unmatched bases: 6. The CDR3 has 16 residues. The germline V gene encodes CDR1 MNHNS and CDR2 SASEGT. CDR3 coding DNA: TGTGCCAGCAGACCTAGCGGGAGGGCCCTCTCCTACGAGCAGTACTTC. It yields the protein CASRPSGRALSYEQYF.

Many counts were recorded for this clonotype. This chain links TRBV5-1 with TRBJ2-7, with 8 bases aligning to TRBD2. V dropped 0 bases and J dropped 3; count of bases not matched to a gene: 11. The germline V gene encodes CDR1 SGHRS and CDR2 YFSETQ. The CDR3 extends over 17 amino acids. The CDR3 loop is CASSLGRAGVSVYEQYF. As DNA, the CDR3 is TGCGCCAGCAGCTTGGGTCGAGCGGGAGTCTCAGTCTACGAGCAGTACTTC.

This clonotype has only a few counts. The V gene is TRBV7-2, the J gene TRBJ2-2; unclear D gene. The CDR3 length is 15 residues. Trimming left V 2 bases short and J 4 bases short, with 11 bases between. Germline CDR1 reads SGHTA; CDR2 reads FQGNSA. CDR3 bases: TGTGCCAGCAGCTTACGTGGGATCGGCACCGGGGAGCTGTTTTTT. Translated, it gives CASSLRGIGTGELFF.

The J gene is TRBJ2-2, the V gene TRBV19, with a weak D call TRBD2 (6 bases). This CDR3 comprises 14 residues. The V end lost 7 bases, the J end lost 2 bases, and 11 bases lay between the germline ends. CDR1 and CDR2 (germline): LNHDA, SQIVND (reference sequence). In DNA, the CDR3 is TGTGCCAGTATGAGTGGACTAAACACCGGGGAGCTGTTTTTT. It specifies CASMSGLNTGELFF.